This section outlines one T cell receptor beta chain sequence together with its context. As yet, its antigen is unknown. This sample was included in a study of CD8 T cells in ankylosing spondylitis. V gave up 2 bases and J gave up 5 bases, with 19 bases separating them. The CDR3 runs 17 residues. Germline CDR1 is SGDLS and CDR2 is YYNGEE. Each TCR beta library was made by quantitative 5'-RACE that incorporated molecular barcodes. TCRdb reanalysed the 5' RACE reads using MiXCR and keeps one entry per CDR3 protein. Of under 9,000 distinct CDR3 sequences in the sample, 8.2% were seen once. The study's findings and limits: In reactive arthritis synovial fluid and blood, some motif variants had been reported before. Matched ankylosing spondylitis synovial fluid reportedly contained a significantly enriched population of disease-linked clones.

The sequencing sample was made of blood, either unsorted or a sorted T cell fraction (not recorded which). The clonotype was recovered from a male donor with ankylosing spondylitis or in good health (not recorded which). V usage is TRBV9 and J usage is TRBJ2-2; D assignment may be TRBD1 or TRBD2 (6 bases each). Here the CDR3 reads CASSVGGGGGTTGELFF. CDR3 DNA: TGTGCCAGCAGCGTGGGAGGAGGTGGAGGGACAACCGGGGAGCTGTTTTTT.